Reported below is one T cell receptor (beta chain). This record belongs to a study of OX40 agonist ivuxolimab in advanced cancers. Study at large: The treatment was a fully human IgG2 OX40 agonist, ivuxolimab. The dose of intravenous ivuxolimab that patients received every 2 weeks ranged from 0.01 to 10 mg/kg. Dose-escalation patients were diagnosed with hepatocellular carcinoma, melanoma, renal cell cancer or head and neck cancer.

V lost 1 base, J lost 2 bases, and 10 bases lay in between. The CDR3 is made up of 15 amino acids. Per the germline V gene, CDR1 is PRHDT and CDR2 is FYEKMQ (reference sequence). This table comes from immunoSEQ multiplex PCR, and its TCRdb copy is limited to in-frame clones, with some not included. The sample shows 60,000 to 100,000 clones, about nine tenths of them seen only once. Sequences were derived from CD4+ or CD8+ T cells sorted from blood, sampled in a trial of the OX40 agonist ivuxolimab. The chain couples TRBV13 to TRBJ2-3, with D uncertain. The receptor was isolated from an adult with an advanced solid tumor such as melanoma, head and neck, liver or kidney cancer. The CDR3 reads CASSLDSQLTDTQYF. In nucleotides, the CDR3 is TGTGCCAGCAGCTTAGACAGCCAGCTCACAGATACGCAGTATTTT.